The following is a T cell receptor beta chain sequence with its context. The data were obtained in a study of early T cells in non-severe SARS-CoV-2 infection. Trimming removed 1 base from V and 5 bases from J; junction bases left unmatched: 8. The germline gives CDR1 SGHTA, CDR2 FQGNSA. This CDR3 is 16 amino acids long. Each CDR3 protein gets one entry after TCRdb re-called the 5' RACE reads with MiXCR. The profile shows 42,000 or so distinct CDR3 sequences, 9.5% to 13% of them singletons. The specimen was whole blood. V and J are TRBV7-2 and TRBJ2-5; TRBD2 agrees at 9 bases. This TCR came from an adult who was a healthcare worker with PCR-confirmed SARS-CoV-2 infection or an uninfected control (not recorded which). The CDR3 loop reads CASSLGGTSRGETQYF. For the CDR3, the DNA is TGTGCCAGCAGCTTAGGCGGGACTAGCCGGGGGGAGACCCAGTACTTC.